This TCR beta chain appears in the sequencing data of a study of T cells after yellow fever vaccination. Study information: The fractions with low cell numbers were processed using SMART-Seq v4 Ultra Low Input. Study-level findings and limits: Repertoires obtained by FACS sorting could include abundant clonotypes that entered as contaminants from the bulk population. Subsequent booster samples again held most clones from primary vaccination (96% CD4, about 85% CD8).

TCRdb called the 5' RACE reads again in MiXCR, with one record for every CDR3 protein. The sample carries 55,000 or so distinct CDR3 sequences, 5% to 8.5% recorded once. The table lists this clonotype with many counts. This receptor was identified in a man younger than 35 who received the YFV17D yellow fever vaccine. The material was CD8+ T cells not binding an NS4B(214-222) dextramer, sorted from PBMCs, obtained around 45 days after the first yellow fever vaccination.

CDR3 protein: CASSSGTDTDTQYF. CDR3 sequence (DNA): TGTGCCAGCAGTTCCGGGACAGACACAGATACGCAGTATTTT. The chain has TRBV12-3 or TRBV12-4 and TRBJ2-3, with TRBD1 matching 7 bases. The CDR3 length is 14 residues. V lost 4 bases to trimming and J lost 2 bases; unmatched junction nucleotides: 3.